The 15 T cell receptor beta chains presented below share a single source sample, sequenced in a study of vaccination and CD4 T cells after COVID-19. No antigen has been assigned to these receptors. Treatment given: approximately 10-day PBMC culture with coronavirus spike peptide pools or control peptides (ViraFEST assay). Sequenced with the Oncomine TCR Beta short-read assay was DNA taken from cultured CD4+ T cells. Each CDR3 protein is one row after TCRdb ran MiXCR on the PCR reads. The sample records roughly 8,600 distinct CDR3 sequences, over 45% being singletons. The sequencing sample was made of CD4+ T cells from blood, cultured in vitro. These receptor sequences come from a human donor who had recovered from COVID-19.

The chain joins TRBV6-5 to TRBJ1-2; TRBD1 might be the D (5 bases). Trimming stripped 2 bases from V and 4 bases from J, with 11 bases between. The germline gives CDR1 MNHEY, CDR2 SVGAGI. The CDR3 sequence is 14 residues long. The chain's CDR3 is CASSYRQGGYGYTF. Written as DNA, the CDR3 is TGTGCCAGCAGTTACCGGCAGGGAGGCTATGGCTACACCTTC.

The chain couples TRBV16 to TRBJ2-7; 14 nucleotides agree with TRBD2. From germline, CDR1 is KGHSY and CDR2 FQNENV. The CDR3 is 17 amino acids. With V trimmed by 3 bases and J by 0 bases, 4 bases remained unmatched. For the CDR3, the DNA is TGTGCCAGCAGCCAGAGACTAGCGGGGGGGACCTCCTACGAGCAGTACTTC. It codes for CASSQRLAGGTSYEQYF.

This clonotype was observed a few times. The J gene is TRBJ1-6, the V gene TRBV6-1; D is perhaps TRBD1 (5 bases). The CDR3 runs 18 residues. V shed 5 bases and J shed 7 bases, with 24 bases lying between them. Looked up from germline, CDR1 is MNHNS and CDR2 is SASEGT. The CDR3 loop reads CASSLRAPGLRLNSPLHF. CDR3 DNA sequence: TGTGCCAGCAGTCTCCGAGCCCCGGGGCTGCGGCTGAATTCACCCCTCCACTTT.

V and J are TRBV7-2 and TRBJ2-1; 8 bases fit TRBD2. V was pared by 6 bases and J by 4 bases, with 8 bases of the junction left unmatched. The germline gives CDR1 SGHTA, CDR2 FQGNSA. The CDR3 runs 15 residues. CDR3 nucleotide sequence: TGTGCCAGCAGTGTAAGCGGGGGAAAGTACAATGAGCAGTTCTTC. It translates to CASSVSGGKYNEQFF.

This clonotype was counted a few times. The chain's CDR3 is CASSNGSNSSYEQYF. In DNA form, the CDR3 reads TGTGCCAGCAGCAACGGGTCAAATAGCTCCTACGAGCAGTACTTC. The V gene is TRBV21-1, the J gene TRBJ2-7. TRBV21-1 is labeled a pseudogene. The CDR3 contains 15 residues.

As DNA, the CDR3 is TGTGCCACCAGGGCCCCGGGACACGTCGAAGAGACCCAGTACTTC. Protein product: CATRAPGHVEETQYF. The gene calls are TRBV24-1 and TRBJ2-5; perhaps TRBD1 as D (6 bases). The CDR3 spans 15 residues. CDR1 is KGHDR, CDR2 SFDVKD, per germline. Trimming removed 7 bases at V and 3 bases at J, with 17 bases between.

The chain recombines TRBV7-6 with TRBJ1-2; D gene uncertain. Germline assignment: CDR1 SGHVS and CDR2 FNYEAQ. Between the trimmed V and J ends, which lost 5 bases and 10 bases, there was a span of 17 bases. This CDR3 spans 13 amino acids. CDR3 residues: CASSPTPPYFYTF. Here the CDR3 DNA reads TGTGCCAGCAGCCCTACCCCCCCCTACTTCTACACCTTC.

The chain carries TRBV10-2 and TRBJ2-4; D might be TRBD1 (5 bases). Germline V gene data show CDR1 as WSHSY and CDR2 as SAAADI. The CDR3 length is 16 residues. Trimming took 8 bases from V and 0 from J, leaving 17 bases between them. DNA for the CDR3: TGCGCCAGCGAGATTACAGGTTTCGGAGCCAAAAACATTCAGTACTTC. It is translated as CASEITGFGAKNIQYF.

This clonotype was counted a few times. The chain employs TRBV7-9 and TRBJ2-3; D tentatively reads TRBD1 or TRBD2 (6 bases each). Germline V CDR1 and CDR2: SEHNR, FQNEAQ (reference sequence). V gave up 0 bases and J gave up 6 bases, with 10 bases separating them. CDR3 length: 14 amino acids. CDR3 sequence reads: CASSLAGGLDTQYF. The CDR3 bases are TGTGCCAGCAGCTTAGCGGGGGGCCTGGATACGCAGTATTTT.

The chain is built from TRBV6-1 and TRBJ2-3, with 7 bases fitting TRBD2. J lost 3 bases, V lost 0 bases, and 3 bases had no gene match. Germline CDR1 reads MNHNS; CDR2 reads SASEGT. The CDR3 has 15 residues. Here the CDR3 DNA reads TGTGCCAGCAGTGAAGCGCGGCGGGGGACAGATACGCAGTATTTT. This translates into CASSEARRGTDTQYF.

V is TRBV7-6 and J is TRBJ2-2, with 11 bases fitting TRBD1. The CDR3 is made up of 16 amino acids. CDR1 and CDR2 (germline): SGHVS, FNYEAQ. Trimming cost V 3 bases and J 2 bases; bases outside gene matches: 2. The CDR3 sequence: CASSFGTGGNTGELFF. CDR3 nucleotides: TGTGCCAGCAGCTTTGGGACAGGGGGTAACACCGGGGAGCTGTTTTTT.

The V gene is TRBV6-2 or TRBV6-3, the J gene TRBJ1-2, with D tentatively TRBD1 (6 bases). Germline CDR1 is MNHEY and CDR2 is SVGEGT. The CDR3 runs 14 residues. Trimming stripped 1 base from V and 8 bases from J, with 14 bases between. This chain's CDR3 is CASSYYVGGNGYTF. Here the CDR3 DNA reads TGTGCCAGCAGTTACTATGTAGGGGGGAACGGCTACACCTTC.

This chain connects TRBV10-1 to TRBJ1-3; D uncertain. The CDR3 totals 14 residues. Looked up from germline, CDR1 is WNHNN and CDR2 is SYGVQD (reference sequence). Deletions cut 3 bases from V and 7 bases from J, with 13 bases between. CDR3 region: CASSDRGAGNTIYF. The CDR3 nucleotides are TGCGCCAGCAGTGACAGAGGAGCCGGGAACACCATATATTTT.

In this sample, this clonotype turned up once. CDR3 DNA: TGCGCCAGCAGCCCCGGTACAGGGGGCCTCACCTACGAGCAGTACTTC. This codes for CASSPGTGGLTYEQYF. The chain carries TRBV5-1 and TRBJ2-7; 9 bases line up with TRBD1. The CDR3 length is 16 residues. J gave up 2 bases and V 4 bases, and 10 bases lay outside the gene matches. CDR1 is SGHRS, CDR2 YFSETQ, per germline.

CDR3 protein: CASSEAGKAGVTDTQYF. CDR3 nucleotides: TGTGCCAGCAGTGAAGCCGGGAAAGCGGGGGTCACAGATACGCAGTATTTT. The gene calls are TRBV2 and TRBJ2-3, with 8 bases lining up with TRBD2. The length of the CDR3 is 17 residues. V shed 0 bases and J 2 bases; nucleotides not matched to a gene: 7. CDR1 SNHLY and CDR2 FYNNEI come from the germline V gene.